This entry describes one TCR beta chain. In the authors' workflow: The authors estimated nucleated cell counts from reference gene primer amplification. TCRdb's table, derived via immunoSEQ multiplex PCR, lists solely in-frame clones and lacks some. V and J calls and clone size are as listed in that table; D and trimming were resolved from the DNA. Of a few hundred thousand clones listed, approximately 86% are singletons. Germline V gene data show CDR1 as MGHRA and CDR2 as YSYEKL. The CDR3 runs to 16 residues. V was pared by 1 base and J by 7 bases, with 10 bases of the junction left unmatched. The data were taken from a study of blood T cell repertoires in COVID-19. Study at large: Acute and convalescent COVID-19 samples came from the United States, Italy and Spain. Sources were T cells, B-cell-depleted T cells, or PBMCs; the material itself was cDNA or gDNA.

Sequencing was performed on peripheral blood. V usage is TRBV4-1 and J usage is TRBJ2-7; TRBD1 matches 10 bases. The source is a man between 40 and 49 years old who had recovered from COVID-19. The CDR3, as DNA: TGCGCCAGCAGCCAAGCGGTCGACAGGGGGCTTTCGGAGCAGTACTTC. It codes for CASSQAVDRGLSEQYF.